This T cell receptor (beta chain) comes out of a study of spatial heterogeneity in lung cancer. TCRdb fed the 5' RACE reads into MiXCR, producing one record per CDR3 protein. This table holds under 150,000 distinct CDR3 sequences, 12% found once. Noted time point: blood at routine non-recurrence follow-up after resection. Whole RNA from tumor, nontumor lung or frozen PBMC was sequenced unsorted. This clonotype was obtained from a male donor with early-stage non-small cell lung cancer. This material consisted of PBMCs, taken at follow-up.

CDR3 protein: CASSVVGLLRGTGELFF. The CDR3 DNA follows: TGTGCCAGCAGCGTAGTGGGCCTTCTCCGGGGTACCGGGGAGCTGTTTTTT. V is TRBV9 and J is TRBJ2-2, with a possible D match to TRBD2 (5 bases). Germline CDR1 and CDR2: SGDLS and YYNGEE. Trimming cost V 0 bases and J 5 bases, with 17 bases left between them. The length of the CDR3 is 17 residues.